The clone carrying this T cell receptor (beta chain) was found many times. Antigen unknown. The data are from a study of T cells in Graves' hyperthyroidism and ophthalmopathy. Study-wide findings and caveats: Expanded thyroid clonotypes (above 0.001) were mostly also found in blood.

Amplification yielded TCR beta CDR3 regions, with RNA transcripts as the source. In the first-round RT-PCR of the TCR CDR3, the HTBI primer set was used. In TCRdb, the multiplex PCR reads were re-called with MiXCR into one record per CDR3 protein. The data show a few hundred thousand distinct CDR3 sequences, around 18% seen once. The germline V gene encodes CDR1 LNHNV and CDR2 YYDKDF (reference sequence). V lost 0 bases and J 1 base, leaving 10 bases between the germline ends. The CDR3 is 16 amino acids. Input material: blood. This sequence originates from a woman in her thirties or forties with Graves' ophthalmopathy. The chain has TRBV15 and TRBJ1-5; D is possibly TRBD1 (5 bases). The CDR3 reads CATSRDGRGSNQPQHF. CDR3 in DNA: TGTGCCACCAGCAGAGATGGGAGGGGAAGCAATCAGCCCCAGCATTTT.